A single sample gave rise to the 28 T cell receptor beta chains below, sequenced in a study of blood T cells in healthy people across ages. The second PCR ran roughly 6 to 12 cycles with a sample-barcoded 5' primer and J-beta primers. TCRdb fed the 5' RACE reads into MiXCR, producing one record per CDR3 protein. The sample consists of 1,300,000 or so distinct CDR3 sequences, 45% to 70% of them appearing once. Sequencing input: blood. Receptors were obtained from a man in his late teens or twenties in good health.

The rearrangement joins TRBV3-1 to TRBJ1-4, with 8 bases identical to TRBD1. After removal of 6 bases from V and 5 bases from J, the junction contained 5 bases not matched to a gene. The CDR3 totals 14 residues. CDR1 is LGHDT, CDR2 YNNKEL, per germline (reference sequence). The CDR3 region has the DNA TGTGCCAGCAGATTTACAGGGGGGAATGAAAAACTGTTTTTT. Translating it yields CASRFTGGNEKLFF.

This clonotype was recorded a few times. CDR3 sequence reads: CASSPPGQVYEQYF. The DNA of the CDR3 is TGTGCCAGCAGCCCGCCGGGACAGGTCTACGAGCAGTACTTC. The rearrangement joins TRBV7-9 to TRBJ2-7; 8 bases agree with TRBD1. The V and J ends lost 5 bases and 3 bases, in that order; junction bases with no gene match: 6. Germline V gene sequence: CDR1 SEHNR, CDR2 FQNEAQ (reference sequence). This CDR3 contains 14 residues.

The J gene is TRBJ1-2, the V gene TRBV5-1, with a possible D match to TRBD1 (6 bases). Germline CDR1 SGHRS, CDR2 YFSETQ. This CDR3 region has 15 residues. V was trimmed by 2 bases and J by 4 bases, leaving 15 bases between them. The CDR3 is CASSLLKTGGYGYTF. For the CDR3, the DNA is TGCGCCAGCAGCTTACTAAAGACAGGAGGCTATGGCTACACCTTC.

The CDR3 loop is CASSYLSGGAHFEQFF. The CDR3 nucleotides read TGTGCCAGCAGCTACCTCAGCGGGGGGGCCCACTTTGAGCAGTTCTTC. This sequence joins TRBV27 and TRBJ2-1; 10 nucleotides line up with TRBD2. V shed 6 bases and J 9 bases; nucleotides not matched to a gene: 14. Per the germline V gene, CDR1 is MNHEY and CDR2 is SMNVEV (reference sequence). CDR3 length equals 16 residues.

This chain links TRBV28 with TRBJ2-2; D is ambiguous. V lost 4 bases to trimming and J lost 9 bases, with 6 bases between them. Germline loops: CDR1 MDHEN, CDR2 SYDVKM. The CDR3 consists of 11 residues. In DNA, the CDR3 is TGTGCCAGCAGTTCTTACAGGGAGCTGTTTTTT. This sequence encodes CASSSYRELFF.

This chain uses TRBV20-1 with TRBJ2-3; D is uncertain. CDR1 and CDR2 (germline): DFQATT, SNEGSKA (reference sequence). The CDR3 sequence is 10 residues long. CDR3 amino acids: CRTAADTQYF. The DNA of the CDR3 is TGCAGGACCGCGGCAGATACGCAGTATTTT.

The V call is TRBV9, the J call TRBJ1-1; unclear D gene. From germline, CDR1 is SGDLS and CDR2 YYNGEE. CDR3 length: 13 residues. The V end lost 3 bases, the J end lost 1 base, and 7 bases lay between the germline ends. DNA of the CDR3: TGTGCCAGCAGCGCCTCAAGGAACACTGAAGCTTTCTTT. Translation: CASSASRNTEAFF.

DNA of the CDR3: TGTGCTAGTGGTCACTCCCGGGAGACCGAGAGCACAGATACGCAGTATTTT. Residues: CASGHSRETESTDTQYF. The genes are TRBV12-5 and TRBJ2-3, with D possibly matching TRBD2 (6 bases). Germline CDR1 and CDR2: LGHNT and FRNRAP. Trimming pared 5 bases from V and 0 bases from J, leaving 18 bases between. This CDR3 has 17 residues.

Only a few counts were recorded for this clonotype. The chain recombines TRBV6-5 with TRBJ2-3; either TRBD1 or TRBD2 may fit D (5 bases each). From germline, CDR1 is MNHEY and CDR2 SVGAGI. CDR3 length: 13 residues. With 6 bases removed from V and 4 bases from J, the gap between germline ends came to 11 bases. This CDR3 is CASRREGPDTQYF. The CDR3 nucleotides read TGTGCCAGCAGGCGAGAGGGACCAGATACGCAGTATTTT.

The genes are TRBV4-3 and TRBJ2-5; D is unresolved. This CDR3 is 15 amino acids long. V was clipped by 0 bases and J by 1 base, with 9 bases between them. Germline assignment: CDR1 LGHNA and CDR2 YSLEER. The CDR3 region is CASSQDLRFQETQYF. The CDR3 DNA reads TGCGCCAGCAGCCAAGACTTACGCTTCCAAGAGACCCAGTACTTC.

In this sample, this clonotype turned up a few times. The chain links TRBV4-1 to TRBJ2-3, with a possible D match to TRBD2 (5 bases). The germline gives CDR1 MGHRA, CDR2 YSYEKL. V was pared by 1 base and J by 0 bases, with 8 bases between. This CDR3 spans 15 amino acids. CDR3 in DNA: TGCGCCAGCAGCCAAGCCCCGGGGAGCACAGATACGCAGTATTTT. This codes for CASSQAPGSTDTQYF.

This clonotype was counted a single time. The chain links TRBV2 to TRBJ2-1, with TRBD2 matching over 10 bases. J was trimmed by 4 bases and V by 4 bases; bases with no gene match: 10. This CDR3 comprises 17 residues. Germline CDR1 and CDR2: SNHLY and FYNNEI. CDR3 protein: CASSGNPLAGGYNEQFF. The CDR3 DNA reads TGTGCCAGCAGTGGCAACCCGTTAGCGGGAGGTTACAATGAGCAGTTCTTC.

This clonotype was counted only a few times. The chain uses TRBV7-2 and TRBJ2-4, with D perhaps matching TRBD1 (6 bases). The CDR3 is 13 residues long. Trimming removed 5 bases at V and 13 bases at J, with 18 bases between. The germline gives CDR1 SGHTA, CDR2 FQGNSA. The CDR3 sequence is CASSPQPYREQYF. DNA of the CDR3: TGTGCCAGCAGCCCACAGCCTTACAGGGAGCAGTACTTC. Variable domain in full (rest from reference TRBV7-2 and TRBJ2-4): GAGVSQSPSNKVTEKGKDVELRCDPISGHTALYWYRQSLGQGLEFLIYFQGNSAPDKSGLPSDRFSAERTGGSVSTLTIQRTQQEDSAVYLCASSPQPYREQYFGAGTRLSVL.

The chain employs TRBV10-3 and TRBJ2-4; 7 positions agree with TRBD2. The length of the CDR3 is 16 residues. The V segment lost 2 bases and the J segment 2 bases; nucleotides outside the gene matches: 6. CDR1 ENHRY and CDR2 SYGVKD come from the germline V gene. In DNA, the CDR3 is TGTGCCATCAGTGAGCCGACAGCGGGGACCAAAAACATTCAGTACTTC. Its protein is CAISEPTAGTKNIQYF.

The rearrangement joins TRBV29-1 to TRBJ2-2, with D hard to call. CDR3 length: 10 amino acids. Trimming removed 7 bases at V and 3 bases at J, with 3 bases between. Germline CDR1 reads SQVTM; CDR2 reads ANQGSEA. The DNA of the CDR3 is TGCAGCGCATACACCGGGGAGCTGTTTTTT. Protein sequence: CSAYTGELFF.

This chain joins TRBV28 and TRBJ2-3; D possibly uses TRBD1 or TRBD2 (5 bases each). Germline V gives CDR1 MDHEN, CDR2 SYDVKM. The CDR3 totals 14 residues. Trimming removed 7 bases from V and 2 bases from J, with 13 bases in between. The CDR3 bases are TGTGCCAGCACCAGGGACGGCTTCACAGATACGCAGTATTTT. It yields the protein CASTRDGFTDTQYF.

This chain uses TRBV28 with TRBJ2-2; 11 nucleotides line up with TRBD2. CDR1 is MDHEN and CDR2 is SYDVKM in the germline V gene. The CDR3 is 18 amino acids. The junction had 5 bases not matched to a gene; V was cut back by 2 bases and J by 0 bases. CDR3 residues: CASSLVLAGATNTGELFF. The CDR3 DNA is TGTGCCAGCAGTTTAGTACTAGCGGGGGCGACGAACACCGGGGAGCTGTTTTTT.

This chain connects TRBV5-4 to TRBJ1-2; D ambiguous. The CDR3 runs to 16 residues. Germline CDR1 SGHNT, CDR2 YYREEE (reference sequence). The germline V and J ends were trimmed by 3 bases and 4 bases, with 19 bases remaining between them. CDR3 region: CASSSHPQRTSYGYTF. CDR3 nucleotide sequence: TGTGCCAGCAGCTCCCACCCTCAGCGTACCTCCTATGGCTACACCTTC.

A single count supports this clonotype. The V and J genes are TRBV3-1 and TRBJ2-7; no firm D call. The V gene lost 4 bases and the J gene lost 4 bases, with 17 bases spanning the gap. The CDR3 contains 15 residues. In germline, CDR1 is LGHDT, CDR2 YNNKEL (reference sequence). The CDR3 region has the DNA TGTGCCAGCAGCCCACTCACGGCTACCTTGTACGAGCAGTACTTC. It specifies CASSPLTATLYEQYF.

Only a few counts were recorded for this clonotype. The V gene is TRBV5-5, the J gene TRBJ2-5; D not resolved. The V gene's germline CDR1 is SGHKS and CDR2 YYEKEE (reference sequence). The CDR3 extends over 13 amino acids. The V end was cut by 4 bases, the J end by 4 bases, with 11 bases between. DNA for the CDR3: TGTGCCAGCAGCACCGCCTTGTCAGAGACCCAGTACTTC. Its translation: CASSTALSETQYF. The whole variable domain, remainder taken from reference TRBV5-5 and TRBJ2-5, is DAGVTQSPTHLIKTRGQQVTLRCSPISGHKSVSWYQQVLGQGPQFIFQYYEKEERGRGNFPDRFSARQFPNYSSELNVNALLLGDSALYLCASSTALSETQYFGPGTRLLVL.

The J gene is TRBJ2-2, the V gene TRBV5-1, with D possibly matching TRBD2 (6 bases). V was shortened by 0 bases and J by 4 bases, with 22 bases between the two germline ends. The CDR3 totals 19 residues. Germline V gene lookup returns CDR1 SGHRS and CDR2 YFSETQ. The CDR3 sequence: CASSLAGPSGTQLTGELFF. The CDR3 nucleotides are TGCGCCAGCAGCTTGGCGGGGCCCTCCGGGACTCAACTCACCGGGGAGCTGTTTTTT.

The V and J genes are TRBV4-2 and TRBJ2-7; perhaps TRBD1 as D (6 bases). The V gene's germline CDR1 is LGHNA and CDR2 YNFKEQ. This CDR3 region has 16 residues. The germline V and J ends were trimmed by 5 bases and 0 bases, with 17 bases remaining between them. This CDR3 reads CASSFRGSSNSYEQYF. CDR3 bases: TGTGCCAGCAGCTTTAGGGGGAGCAGTAACTCCTACGAGCAGTACTTC.

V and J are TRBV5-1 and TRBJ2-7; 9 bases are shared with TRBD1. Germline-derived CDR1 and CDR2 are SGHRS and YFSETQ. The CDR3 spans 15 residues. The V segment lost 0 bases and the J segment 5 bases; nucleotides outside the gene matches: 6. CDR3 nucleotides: TGCGCCAGCAGCTTGGCCTTGACAGGGGGGCACGAGCAGTACTTC. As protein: CASSLALTGGHEQYF.

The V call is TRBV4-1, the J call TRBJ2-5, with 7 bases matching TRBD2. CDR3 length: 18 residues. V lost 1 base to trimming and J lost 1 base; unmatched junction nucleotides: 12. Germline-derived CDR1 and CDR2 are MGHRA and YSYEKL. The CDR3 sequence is CASSQVRGGGNLQETQYF. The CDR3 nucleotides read TGCGCCAGCAGCCAAGTACGTGGCGGGGGAAACCTCCAAGAGACCCAGTACTTC.

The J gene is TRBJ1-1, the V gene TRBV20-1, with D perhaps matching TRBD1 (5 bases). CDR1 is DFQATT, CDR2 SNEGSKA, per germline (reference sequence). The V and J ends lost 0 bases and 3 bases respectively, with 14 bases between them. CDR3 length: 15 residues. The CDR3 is CSARDPGQGDTEAFF. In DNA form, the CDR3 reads TGCAGTGCTAGAGATCCTGGGCAGGGTGACACTGAAGCTTTCTTT.

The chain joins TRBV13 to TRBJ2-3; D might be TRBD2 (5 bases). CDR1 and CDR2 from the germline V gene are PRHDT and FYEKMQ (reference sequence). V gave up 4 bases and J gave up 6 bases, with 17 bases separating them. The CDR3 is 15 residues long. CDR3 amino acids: CASSSARSSEDTQYF. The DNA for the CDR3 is TGTGCCAGCAGCTCCGCCCGTAGTAGCGAGGATACGCAGTATTTT.

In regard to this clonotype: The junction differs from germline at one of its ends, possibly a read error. CDR3 in amino acids: CASSQEKGWGGYTF. In DNA form, the CDR3 reads TGCGCCAGTAGCCAAGAGAAGGGCTGGGGCGGCTACACCTTC. This sequence joins TRBV4-3 and TRBJ1-2; TRBD1 might be the D (5 bases). The CDR3 consists of 14 residues. CDR1 is LGHNA and CDR2 is YSLEER in the germline V gene.

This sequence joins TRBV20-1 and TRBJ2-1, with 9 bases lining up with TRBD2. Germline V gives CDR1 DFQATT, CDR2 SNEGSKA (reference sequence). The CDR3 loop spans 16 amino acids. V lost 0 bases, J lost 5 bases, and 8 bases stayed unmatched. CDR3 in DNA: TGCAGTGCTAGAGAACCGGTAGCGGGAGCCCACAATGAGCAGTTCTTC. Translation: CSAREPVAGAHNEQFF.